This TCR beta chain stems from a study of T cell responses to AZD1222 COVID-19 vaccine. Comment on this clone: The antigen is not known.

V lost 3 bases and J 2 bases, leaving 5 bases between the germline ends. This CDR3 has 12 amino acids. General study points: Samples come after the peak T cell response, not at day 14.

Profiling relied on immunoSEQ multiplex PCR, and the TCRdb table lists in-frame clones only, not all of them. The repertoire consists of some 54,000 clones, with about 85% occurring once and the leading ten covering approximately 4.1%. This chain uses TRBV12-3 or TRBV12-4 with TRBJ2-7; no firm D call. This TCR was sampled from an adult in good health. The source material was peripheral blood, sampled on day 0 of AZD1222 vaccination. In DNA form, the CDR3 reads TGTGCCAGCAGTTTGCTACCCTACGAGCAGTACTTC. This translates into CASSLLPYEQYF.